Each of the 14 T cell receptor beta chains below was sequenced from the same sample in a study of T cell responses to AZD1222 COVID-19 vaccine. Repertoires were generated with immunoSEQ multiplex PCR, while TCRdb's copy carries only in-frame clones and drops some. The sample carries some 100,000 clones, 80% to 95% recorded once. This sample comprised peripheral blood, obtained 28 days after the second AZD1222 dose. Receptors were obtained from an adult who received the AZD1222 COVID-19 vaccine.

The chain carries TRBV18 and TRBJ2-1, with 9 bases lining up with TRBD2. The CDR3 is 14 residues long. CDR1 and CDR2 (germline): KGHSH, LQKENI. V shed 2 bases and J 15 bases; nucleotides not matched to a gene: 11. This CDR3 reads CASSPTSGQGSRFF. In DNA, the CDR3 is TGTGCCAGCTCACCAACTAGCGGGCAAGGAAGTCGGTTCTTC.

For the CDR3, the DNA is TGTGCCAGCAGCCCAGGACCGAACACTGAAGCTTTCTTT. This gives the protein CASSPGPNTEAFF. The chain couples TRBV7-3 to TRBJ1-1; D gene ambiguous. Trimming cost V 5 bases and J 1 base, with 8 bases left between them. CDR1 is SGHTA and CDR2 is FQGTGA in the germline V gene. This CDR3 has 13 residues. The whole variable domain, filled in from reference TRBV7-3 and TRBJ1-1, reads GAGVSQTPSNKVTEKGKYVELRCDPISGHTALYWYRQSLGQGPEFLIYFQGTGAADDSGLPNDRFFAVRPEGSVSTLKIQRTERGDSAVYLCASSPGPNTEAFFGQGTRLTVV.

J is TRBJ1-1 and V is TRBV27; D is perhaps TRBD1 (5 bases). The V end was cut by 2 bases, the J end by 4 bases, with 11 bases between. CDR3 length: 14 residues. Germline CDR1 and CDR2: MNHEY and SMNVEV (reference sequence). CDR3 DNA: TGTGCCAGCAGTTTAGGGGGGGTCGGCACTGAAGCTTTCTTT. Encoded protein: CASSLGGVGTEAFF.

The chain recombines TRBV7-2 with TRBJ1-2; a weak D match, TRBD1 (5 bases). CDR1 is SGHTA, CDR2 FQGNSA, per germline. The CDR3 is 13 residues long. V lost 4 bases and J 4 bases, leaving 10 bases between the germline ends. CDR3 in DNA: TGTGCCAGCAGCTCAGGGTCCGGCTATGGCTACACCTTC. This translates into CASSSGSGYGYTF.

This clone has a handful of counts. The J gene is TRBJ1-3, the V gene TRBV2, with 8 bases fitting TRBD1. The CDR3 has 15 amino acids. V was pared by 6 bases and J by 0 bases, with 4 bases of the junction left unmatched. Germline V CDR1 and CDR2: SNHLY, FYNNEI. The CDR3 DNA reads TGTGCCAGCAGGACAGGGGTCTTCTCTGGAAACACCATATATTTT. Protein product: CASRTGVFSGNTIYF.

The DNA for the CDR3 is TGTGCCTGGAGTGTTGGTCCAGTCACTGAAGCTTTCTTT. This encodes CAWSVGPVTEAFF. The chain couples TRBV30 to TRBJ1-1, with no clear D. CDR3 length: 13 amino acids. CDR1 GTSNPN and CDR2 SVGIG come from the germline V gene (reference sequence). The V gene lost 0 bases and the J gene lost 4 bases, with 9 bases spanning the gap.

This clone was recorded once. The chain is built from TRBV11-1 and TRBJ2-5; D is perhaps TRBD1 or TRBD2 (5 bases each). This CDR3 comprises 14 residues. With 4 bases removed from V and 5 bases from J, the gap between germline ends came to 14 bases. Germline V gene sequence: CDR1 SGHAT, CDR2 FQDESV (reference sequence). The CDR3 reads CASSSPTWGETQYF. In DNA form, the CDR3 reads TGTGCCAGCAGCTCCCCGACTTGGGGGGAGACCCAGTACTTC.

The chain employs TRBV14 and TRBJ1-2, with D perhaps matching TRBD1 (5 bases). The germline gives CDR1 SGHDN, CDR2 FVKESK. Trimming stripped 5 bases from V and 4 bases from J, with 11 bases between. This CDR3 region has 13 residues. CDR3 DNA sequence: TGTGCCAGCAGCACCGGGGGAGGCTATGGCTACACCTTC. This encodes CASSTGGGYGYTF.

V gene TRBV4-2 combines with J gene TRBJ1-1, with no clear D. Germline V lookup: CDR1 LGHNA, CDR2 YNFKEQ. CDR3 length equals 13 residues. V lost 2 bases, J lost 3 bases, and 7 bases lay in between. CDR3 in DNA: TGTGCCAGCAGCCAAACGAGGGACACTGAAGCTTTCTTT. This gives the protein CASSQTRDTEAFF.

V gene TRBV6-5 combines with J gene TRBJ1-2; 8 nucleotides match TRBD1. The CDR3 spans 14 residues. CDR1 is MNHEY, CDR2 SVGAGI, per germline. The V segment lost 7 bases and the J segment 2 bases; nucleotides outside the gene matches: 6. As DNA, the CDR3 is TGTGCCAGCAATACAGGACAGGGCAACTATGGCTACACCTTC. Protein product: CASNTGQGNYGYTF.

The rearrangement links TRBV10-1 to TRBJ1-4, with TRBD1 identical over 7 bases. V shed 5 bases and J 5 bases; nucleotides not matched to a gene: 8. The CDR3 has 15 residues. Germline assignment: CDR1 WNHNN and CDR2 SYGVQD (reference sequence). The CDR3 protein is CASSHTGQSNEKLFF. The CDR3 DNA is TGCGCCAGCAGTCATACGGGACAGTCCAATGAAAAACTGTTTTTT.

The chain joins TRBV3-1 (or the pseudogene TRBV3-2) to TRBJ1-2, with 7 nucleotides matching TRBD1. V lost 6 bases and J lost 2; bases outside the gene matches: 6. The CDR3 loop spans 14 amino acids. Per germline, CDR1 LGHDT and CDR2 YNNKEL (reference sequence). CDR3 sequence reads: CASSQTTGNYGYTF. The CDR3 DNA reads TGTGCCAGCAGTCAAACGACAGGGAACTATGGCTACACCTTC.

The DNA of the CDR3 is TGTGCCAGCAGCTCCGGGATGAACCCCTACGAGCAGTACTTC. Its translation is CASSSGMNPYEQYF. The rearrangement links TRBV5-4 to TRBJ2-7, with D maybe TRBD2 (5 bases). CDR1 and CDR2 (germline): SGHNT, YYREEE (reference sequence). The CDR3 is 14 amino acids. The V gene lost 3 bases and the J gene lost 2 bases, with 12 bases spanning the gap.

The genes are TRBV19 and TRBJ1-1, with D possibly matching TRBD1 (5 bases). Deletions cut 2 bases from V and 8 bases from J, with 15 bases between. Germline V gives CDR1 LNHDA, CDR2 SQIVND (reference sequence). The CDR3 spans 14 residues. This CDR3 is CASSIYGAAAEAFF. CDR3 nucleotide sequence: TGTGCCAGTAGTATATACGGGGCTGCGGCAGAAGCTTTCTTT.